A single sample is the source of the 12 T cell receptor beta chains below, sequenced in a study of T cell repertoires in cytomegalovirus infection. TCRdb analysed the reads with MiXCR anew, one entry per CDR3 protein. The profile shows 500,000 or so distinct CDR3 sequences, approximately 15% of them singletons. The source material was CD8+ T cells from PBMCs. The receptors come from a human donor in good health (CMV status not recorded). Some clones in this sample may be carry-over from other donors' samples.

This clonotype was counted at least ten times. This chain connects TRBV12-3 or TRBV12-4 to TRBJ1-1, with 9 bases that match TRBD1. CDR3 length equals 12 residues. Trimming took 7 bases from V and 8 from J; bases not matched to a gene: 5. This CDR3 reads CASNPGTGEAFF. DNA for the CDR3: TGTGCCAGCAATCCCGGGACAGGGGAAGCTTTCTTT.

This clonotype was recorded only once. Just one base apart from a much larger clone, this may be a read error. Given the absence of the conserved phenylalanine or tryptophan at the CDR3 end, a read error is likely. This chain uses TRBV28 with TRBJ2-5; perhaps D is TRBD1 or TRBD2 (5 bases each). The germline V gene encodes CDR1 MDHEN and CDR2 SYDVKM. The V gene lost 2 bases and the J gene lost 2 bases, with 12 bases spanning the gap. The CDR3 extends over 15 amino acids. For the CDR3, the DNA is TGTGCCAGCAGTTTAGGATCCGGGACGCAAGAGACCCAGTACTTA. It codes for CASSLGSGTQETQYL.

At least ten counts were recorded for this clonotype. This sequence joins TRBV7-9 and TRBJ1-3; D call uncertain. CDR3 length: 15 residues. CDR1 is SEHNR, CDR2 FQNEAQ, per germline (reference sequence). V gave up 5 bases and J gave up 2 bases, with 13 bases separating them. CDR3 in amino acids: CASSPLVGAGNTIYF. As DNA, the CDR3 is TGTGCCAGCAGCCCCCTCGTTGGCGCTGGAAACACCATATATTTT.

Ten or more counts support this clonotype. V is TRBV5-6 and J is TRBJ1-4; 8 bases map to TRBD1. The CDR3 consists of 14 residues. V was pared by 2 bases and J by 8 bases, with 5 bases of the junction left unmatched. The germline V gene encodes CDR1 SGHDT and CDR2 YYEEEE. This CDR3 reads CASSFATGAEKLFF. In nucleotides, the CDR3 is TGTGCCAGCAGCTTCGCGACAGGGGCCGAAAAACTGTTTTTT.

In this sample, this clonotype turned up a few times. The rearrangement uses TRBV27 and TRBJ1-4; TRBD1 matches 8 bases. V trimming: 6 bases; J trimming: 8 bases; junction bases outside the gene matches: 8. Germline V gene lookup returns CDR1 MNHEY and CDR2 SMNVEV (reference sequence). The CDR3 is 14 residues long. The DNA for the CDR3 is TGTGCCAGCAGGGGCTCCGGGGACAGGGAAAAACTGTTTTTT. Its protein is CASRGSGDREKLFF.

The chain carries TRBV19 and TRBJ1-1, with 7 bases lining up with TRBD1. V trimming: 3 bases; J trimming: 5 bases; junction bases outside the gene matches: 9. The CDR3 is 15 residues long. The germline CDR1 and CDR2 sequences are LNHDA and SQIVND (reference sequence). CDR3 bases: TGTGCCAGTAGTATCAAAGAGGGGGCCTGGACTGAAGCTTTCTTT. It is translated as CASSIKEGAWTEAFF. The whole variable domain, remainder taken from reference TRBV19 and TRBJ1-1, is DGGITQSPKYLFRKEGQNVTLSCEQNLNHDAMYWYRQDPGQGLRLIYYSQIVNDFQKGDIAEGYSVSREKKESFPLTVTSAQKNPTAFYLCASSIKEGAWTEAFFGQGTRLTVV.

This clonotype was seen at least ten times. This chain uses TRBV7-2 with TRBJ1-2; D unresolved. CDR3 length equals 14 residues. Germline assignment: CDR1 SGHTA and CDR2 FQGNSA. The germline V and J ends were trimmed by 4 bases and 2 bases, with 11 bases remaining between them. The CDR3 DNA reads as TGTGCCAGCAGCTCCCTTGGAGACAACTATGGCTACACCTTC. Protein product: CASSSLGDNYGYTF.

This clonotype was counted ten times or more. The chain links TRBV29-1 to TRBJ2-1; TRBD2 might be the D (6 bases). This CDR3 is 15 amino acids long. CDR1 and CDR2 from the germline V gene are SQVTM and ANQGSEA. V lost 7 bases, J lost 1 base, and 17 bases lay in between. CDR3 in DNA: TGCAGCGCCGTGGGGGGAGAAAGGTCCTACAATGAGCAGTTCTTC. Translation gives CSAVGGERSYNEQFF.

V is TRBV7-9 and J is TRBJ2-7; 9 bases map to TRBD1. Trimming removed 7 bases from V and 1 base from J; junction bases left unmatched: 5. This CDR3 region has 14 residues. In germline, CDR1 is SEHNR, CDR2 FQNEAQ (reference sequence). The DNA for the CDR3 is TGTGCCAGCACCGGACAGGGGCCTTCCTACGAGCAGTACTTC. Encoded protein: CASTGQGPSYEQYF.

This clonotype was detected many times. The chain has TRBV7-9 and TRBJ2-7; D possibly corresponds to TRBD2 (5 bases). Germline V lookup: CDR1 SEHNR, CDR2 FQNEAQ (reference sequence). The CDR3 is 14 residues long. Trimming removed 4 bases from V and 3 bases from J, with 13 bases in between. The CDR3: CASSSGSSIYEQYF. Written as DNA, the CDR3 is TGTGCCAGCAGCTCGGGAAGCTCAATCTACGAGCAGTACTTC.

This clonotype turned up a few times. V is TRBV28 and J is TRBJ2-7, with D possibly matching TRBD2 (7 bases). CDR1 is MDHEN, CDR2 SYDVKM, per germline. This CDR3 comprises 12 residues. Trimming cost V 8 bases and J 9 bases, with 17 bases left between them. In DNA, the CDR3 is TGTGCCAGCGGGGGGGCTCATCTAGGGCAGTACTTC. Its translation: CASGGAHLGQYF. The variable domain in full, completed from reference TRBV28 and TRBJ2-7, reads DVKVTQSSRYLVKRTGEKVFLECVQDMDHENMFWYRQDPGLGLRLIYFSYDVKMKEKGDIPEGYSVSREKKERFSLILESASTNQTSMYLCASGGAHLGQYFGPGTRLTVT.

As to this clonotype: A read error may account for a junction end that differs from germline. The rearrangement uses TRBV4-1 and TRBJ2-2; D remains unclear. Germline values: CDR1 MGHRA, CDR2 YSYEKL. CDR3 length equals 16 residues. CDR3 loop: CASSHAIDMNTGELFF. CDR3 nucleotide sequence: TGCGCAAGCAGCCATGCAATTGATATGAACACCGGGGAGCTGTTTTTT.